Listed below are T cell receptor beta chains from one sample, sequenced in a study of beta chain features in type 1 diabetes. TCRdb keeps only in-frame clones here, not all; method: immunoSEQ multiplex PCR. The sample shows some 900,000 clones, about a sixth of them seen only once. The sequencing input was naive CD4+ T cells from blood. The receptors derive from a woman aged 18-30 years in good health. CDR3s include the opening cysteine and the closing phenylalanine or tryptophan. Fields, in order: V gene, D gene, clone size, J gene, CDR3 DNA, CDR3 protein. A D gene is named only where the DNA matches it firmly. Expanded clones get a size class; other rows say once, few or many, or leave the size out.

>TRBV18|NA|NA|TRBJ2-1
TGTGCCAGCTCACCTACTAGTTCTTACAATGAGCAGTTCTTC
CASSPTSSYNEQFF
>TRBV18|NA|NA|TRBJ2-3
TGTGCCAGCTCTCCTAATGACATACCCACAGATACGCAGTATTTT
CASSPNDIPTDTQYF
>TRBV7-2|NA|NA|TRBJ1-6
TGTGCCAGCAGCTTAGCGACGACTTGGAGGACTTATAATTCACCCCTCCACTTT
CASSLATTWRTYNSPLHF
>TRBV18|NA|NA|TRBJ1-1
TGTGCCAGCTCACCGAATTTGGGCAGCCAAGGCCCTGAAGCTTTCTTT
CASSPNLGSQGPEAFF
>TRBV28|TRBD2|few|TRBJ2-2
TGTGCCAGCAGTCCTCGGACTAGCGCAGGGAAAACCGGGGAGCTGTTTTTT
CASSPRTSAGKTGELFF
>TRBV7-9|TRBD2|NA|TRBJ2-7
TGTGCCAGCGGGTGGAGCGGGACCTACGAGCAGTACTTC
CASGWSGTYEQYF
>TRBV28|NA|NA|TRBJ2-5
TGTGCCAGCAGTTTAGGTTGGGGGGAGACCCAGTACTTC
CASSLGWGETQYF
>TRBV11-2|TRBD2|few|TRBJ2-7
TGTGCCAGCAGCGGACTAGCGGGTTACTACGAGCAGTACTTC
CASSGLAGYYEQYF
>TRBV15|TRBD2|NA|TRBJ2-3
TGTGCCACCAGCAGAGATATAACTAGCGGGAGCGATACGCAGTATTTT
CATSRDITSGSDTQYF
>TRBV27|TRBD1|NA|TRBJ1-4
TGTGCCAGCAGTCCCCGACAGGGGACTAATGAAAAACTGTTTTTT
CASSPRQGTNEKLFF
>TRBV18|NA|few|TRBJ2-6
TGTGCCAGCTCGGTTGGCAGCCCCAGCTCTGGGGCCAACGTCCTGACTTTC
CASSVGSPSSGANVLTF
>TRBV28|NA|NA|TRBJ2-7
TGTGCCAGCAGTATTGATACAGCGAGCTCCTACGAGCAGTACTTC
CASSIDTASSYEQYF
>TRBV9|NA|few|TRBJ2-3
TGTGCCAGCAGCGTAGCCCCGGGGCGTAGAAGGTGGGGCACAGATACGCAGTATTTT
CASSVAPGRRRWGTDTQYF
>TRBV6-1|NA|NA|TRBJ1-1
TGTGCCAGCCGGGGAGAAATAGGAACTATTGAAGCTTTCTTT
CASRGEIGTIEAFF
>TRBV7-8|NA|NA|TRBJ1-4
TGTGCCAGCAGCCCCGATCGGGCGGCCGACGGAAAACTGTTTTTT
CASSPDRAADGKLFF
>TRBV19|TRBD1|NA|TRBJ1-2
TGTGCCAGTAGTACCCGGGACAGCCACTATGGCTACACCTTC
CASSTRDSHYGYTF
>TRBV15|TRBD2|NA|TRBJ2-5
TGTGCCACCCTTAGAGGGCAGCGGGAGGGCCGGGAGACCCAGTACTTC
CATLRGQREGRETQYF
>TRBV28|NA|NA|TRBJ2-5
TGTGCCAGCAGTTTCCACGGGGGACCGAGACAAGAGACCCAGTACTTC
CASSFHGGPRQETQYF
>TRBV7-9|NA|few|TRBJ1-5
TGTGCCAGCAGCTTTCTCTCTCAGCCCCAGCATTTT
CASSFLSQPQHF
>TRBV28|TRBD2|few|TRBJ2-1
TGTGCCAGCAGCCGAGTCGGACTAGCAGACTACTACAATGAGCAGTTCTTC
CASSRVGLADYYNEQFF
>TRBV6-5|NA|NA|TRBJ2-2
TGTGCCAGCAGGAGGACTGGCACCGGGGAGCTGTTTTTT
CASRRTGTGELFF
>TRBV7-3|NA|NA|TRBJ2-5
TGTGCCAGCAGCTTTCGCCCCGGGGAGACCCAGTACTTC
CASSFRPGETQYF
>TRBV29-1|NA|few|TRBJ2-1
TGCAGCGTCATCAGACCTCTCTCTGGGGAGCAGTTCTTC
CSVIRPLSGEQFF
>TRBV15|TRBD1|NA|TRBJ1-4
TGTGCCACCAGCAGACCACCGGGACAGGGTGGAGAAAAACTGTTTTTT
CATSRPPGQGGEKLFF
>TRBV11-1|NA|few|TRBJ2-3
TGTGCCAGCGGCCAGACCCTTTCTACACACACAGATACGCAGTATTTT
CASGQTLSTHTDTQYF
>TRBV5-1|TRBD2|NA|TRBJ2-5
TGCGCCAGCAGCACCGGAGCGGGAGCGCGGGAGACCCAGTACTTC
CASSTGAGARETQYF
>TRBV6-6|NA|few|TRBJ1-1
TGTGCCAGCATTAGGGTGAACACTGAAGCTTTCTTT
CASIRVNTEAFF
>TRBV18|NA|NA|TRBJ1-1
TGTGCCAGCTCACAGAGGGGACATCCCCAGACTGAAGCTTTCTTT
CASSQRGHPQTEAFF
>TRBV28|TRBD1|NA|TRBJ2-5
TGTGCCAGCGGGAAACAGGGGTCCCGAGAGACCCAGTACTTC
CASGKQGSRETQYF
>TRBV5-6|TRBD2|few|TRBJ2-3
TGTGCCAGCAGCGGGACTAGCAGCGTCGCAGATACGCAGTATTTT
CASSGTSSVADTQYF
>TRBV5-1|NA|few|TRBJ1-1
TGCGCCAGCAGTCCCCGGGGGAACACTGAAGCTTTCTTT
CASSPRGNTEAFF
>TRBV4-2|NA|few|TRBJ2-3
TGTGCCAGCAGCCAAGCTGGCTGGAGCACAGATACGCAGTATTTT
CASSQAGWSTDTQYF
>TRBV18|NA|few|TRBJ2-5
TGTGCCAGCTCACTTTACGACAGCCCGCAAGAGACCCAGTACTTC
CASSLYDSPQETQYF
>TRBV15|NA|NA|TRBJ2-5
TGTGCCACCAGCAGAGGGGTACGGTCTGGGAACCAAGAGACCCAGTACTTC
CATSRGVRSGNQETQYF
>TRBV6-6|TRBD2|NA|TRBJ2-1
TGTGCCAGCAGTTACATGGGGCGGGGGGCAGGCTATGAGCAGTTCTTC
CASSYMGRGAGYEQFF
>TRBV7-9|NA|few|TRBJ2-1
TGTGCCAGCAGCTTAGCGGCCAATGAGCAGTTCTTC
CASSLAANEQFF
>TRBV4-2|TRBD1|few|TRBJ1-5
TGTGCCAGCAGCCAAGGATCGACAGGGGGCTTTCAGCCCCAGCATTTT
CASSQGSTGGFQPQHF
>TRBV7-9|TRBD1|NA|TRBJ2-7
TGTGCCAGCAGCTCGGGACAGGAGACCTACGAGCAGTACTTC
CASSSGQETYEQYF